This TCR beta chain is drawn from a study of cytomegalovirus exposure and HLA in healthy donors. Study in general: The 110 or so validation repertoires used the same platform as the roughly 610 first-cohort repertoires, a later analysis reported.

Trimming removed 0 bases at V and 0 bases at J, with 8 bases between. The CDR3 loop spans 15 amino acids. Germline V gene sequence: CDR1 LNHNV, CDR2 YYDKDF (reference sequence). TCRdb's table, derived via immunoSEQ multiplex PCR, lists solely in-frame clones and lacks some. This table holds more than 70,000 clones, around 96% found once. Study results and limitations: Reported results showed that the classifier diagnosed cytomegalovirus status with high specificity and sensitivity. First-cohort TCR clusters were later found to tend to co-occur in the approximately 120 validation repertoires. TCR beta chains numbering 164 were designated cytomegalovirus-associated.

For this clone: The antigen remains undetermined.

Sequencing was carried out using PBMCs. The gene calls are TRBV15 and TRBJ1-1; no clear D. The sequence derives from a man aged 18 to 30 in good health and CMV-seropositive. The CDR3 protein is CATSRDLQLNTEAFF. CDR3 coding DNA: TGTGCCACCAGCAGAGATTTACAGCTGAACACTGAAGCTTTCTTT. Full variable domain (missing parts from reference TRBV15 and TRBJ1-1): DAMVIQNPRYQVTQFGKPVTLSCSQTLNHNVMYWYQQKSSQAPKLLFHYYDKDFNNEADTPDNFQSRRPNTSFCFLDIRSPGLGDTAMYLCATSRDLQLNTEAFFGQGTRLTVV.